The clone carrying this T cell receptor beta chain was seen only a few times. Its antigen is currently unknown. This record belongs to a study of T-cell memory formation after mild COVID-19. Study summary: In these data, TCR clusters were largely donor specific. Study-level results: Clones that contracted clustered mainly in CM and EM if CD4+ and in EMRA if CD8+. Balance between CD4 and CD8 was seen in clones contracting day 15 to 85, and a CD4+ lean was seen in later expanders.

The CDR3 consists of 12 residues. Trimming removed 2 bases from V and 5 bases from J, with 7 bases in between. Germline values: CDR1 MNHEY, CDR2 SVGAGI. MiXCR was run by TCRdb on the 5' RACE reads, yielding one entry per CDR3 protein. The table has roughly 560,000 distinct CDR3 sequences, about 20% seen once. Sequenced: PBMCs or a T cell subset sorted from them (not recorded which). V is TRBV6-5 and J is TRBJ2-7; D is possibly TRBD1 (5 bases). This clonotype was obtained from an adult woman who had mild COVID-19 (a few samples of this study predate the infection). Cell type and time point are not known. The DNA of the CDR3 is TGTGCCAGCAGTTACAGGGGAAACGAGCAGTACTTC. Its protein product is CASSYRGNEQYF.